Shown below are 32 T cell receptor beta chains from a single sample sequenced in a study of vaccination and CD4 T cells after COVID-19. What these receptors recognize is not known. Sequencing of DNA taken from cultured CD4+ T cells relied on the Oncomine TCR Beta short-read assay. TCRdb independently ran MiXCR on the PCR reads; one entry per CDR3 protein. The table has around 19,000 distinct CDR3 sequences, almost 50% seen once; the top ten hold approximately 5.8%. The treatment denotes: approximately 9-day PBMC culture with coronavirus spike peptide pools or control peptides (ViraFEST assay). The sample comprised CD4+ T cells from blood, cultured in vitro. These receptors were taken from a human donor who had recovered from COVID-19.

This clonotype was seen only a few times. The genes are TRBV11-2 and TRBJ2-7; D not certain. Per germline, CDR1 SGHAT and CDR2 FQNNGV. Trimming left V 6 bases short and J 3 bases short, with 15 bases between. CDR3 length equals 14 residues. The CDR3 bases are TGTGCCAGCAGTTTTCAGGCGATTGTCTACGAGCAGTACTTC. Its protein product is CASSFQAIVYEQYF.

This clonotype is termed medium-sized. The rearrangement uses TRBV20-1 and TRBJ1-2; possible D gene TRBD1, 5 bases. Germline values: CDR1 DFQATT, CDR2 SNEGSKA (reference sequence). V was clipped by 6 bases and J by 6 bases, with 11 bases between them. The CDR3 has 11 residues. CDR3 sequence reads: CSAQGGNGYTF. The CDR3, as DNA: TGCAGTGCGCAGGGAGGGAATGGCTACACCTTC.

The chain carries TRBV20-1 and TRBJ1-2, with TRBD1 matching 7 bases. Per germline, CDR1 DFQATT and CDR2 SNEGSKA (reference sequence). The CDR3 is made up of 14 amino acids. V gave up 1 base and J gave up 8 bases; unmatched junction bases: 10. CDR3 in amino acids: CSARAQGPRGGYTF. In DNA form, the CDR3 reads TGCAGTGCTAGAGCACAGGGGCCTAGAGGGGGCTACACCTTC.

The rearrangement uses TRBV6-5 and TRBJ1-1; D is undetermined. The V and J ends lost 3 bases and 0 bases respectively, with 8 bases between them. The CDR3 length is 14 residues. CDR1 MNHEY and CDR2 SVGAGI come from the germline V gene. The chain's CDR3 is CASSYIAVNTEAFF. CDR3 DNA sequence: TGTGCCAGCAGTTATATAGCAGTGAACACTGAAGCTTTCTTT.

This chain uses TRBV20-1 with TRBJ1-1, with 7 bases that match TRBD1. V was clipped by 3 bases and J by 3 bases; unmatched bases: 7. This CDR3 is 14 amino acids long. Germline CDR1 reads DFQATT; CDR2 reads SNEGSKA (reference sequence). The CDR3 here is CSARPGTVDTEAFF. CDR3 nucleotide sequence: TGCAGTGCTAGGCCCGGGACAGTGGACACTGAAGCTTTCTTT.

The chain recombines TRBV20-1 with TRBJ2-1; D gene unclear. Germline V gene lookup returns CDR1 DFQATT and CDR2 SNEGSKA (reference sequence). The V end lost 0 bases, the J end lost 3 bases, and 6 bases lay between the germline ends. The CDR3 runs 13 residues. The CDR3 region has the DNA TGCAGTGCTAGAGATCTCAACTACAATGAGCAGTTCTTC. It specifies CSARDLNYNEQFF.

This clonotype was observed a handful of times. The junction departs from the called germline gene at one end, perhaps through a read error. The chain combines TRBV6-5 with TRBJ1-1; maybe TRBD1 (5 bases). In germline, CDR1 is MNHEY, CDR2 SVGAGI. The CDR3 runs 14 residues. This CDR3 reads CASSSTGMNTEAFF. CDR3 in DNA: TGTGCCAGTAGTTCCACAGGCATGAACACTGAAGCTTTCTTT.

A few counts support this clonotype. The CDR3, as DNA: TGTGCCAGCAGCCTGGGCCTCAATCAGCCCCAGCATTTT. Amino acids: CASSLGLNQPQHF. The chain uses TRBV7-3 and TRBJ1-5; D remains ambiguous. Germline V gene lookup returns CDR1 SGHTA and CDR2 FQGTGA. V lost 5 bases to trimming and J lost 3 bases, with 8 bases between them. CDR3 size: 13 residues.

This clonotype was detected only a few times. J is TRBJ1-1 and V is TRBV20-1; tentatively, D is TRBD1 (5 bases). The V gene's germline CDR1 is DFQATT and CDR2 SNEGSKA (reference sequence). V lost 5 bases and J lost 7, with 17 bases in between. The CDR3 is 13 amino acids. The CDR3 nucleotides are TGCAGTGCTTATAAGGGGAAGATGGATGAAGCTTTCTTT. Amino acid sequence: CSAYKGKMDEAFF.

The rearrangement joins TRBV7-8 to TRBJ1-1; unclear D gene. Trimming took 3 bases from V and 1 from J, leaving 3 bases between them. Germline V gene sequence: CDR1 SGHVS, CDR2 FQNEAQ. CDR3 length: 12 residues. In DNA, the CDR3 is TGTGCCAGCAGCTTTGGGAACACTGAAGCTTTCTTT. Protein product: CASSFGNTEAFF.

The chain uses TRBV12-1 and TRBJ1-6. TRBV12-1 is a known pseudogene. CDR3 length equals 13 residues. CDR3 in amino acids: CASSSLSYSPLHF. DNA for the CDR3: TGTGCCAGCAGCTCCCTTTCCTATTCACCCCTCCACTTT.

V gene TRBV30 combines with J gene TRBJ2-7; D tentatively reads TRBD1 or TRBD2 (7 bases each). V lost 2 bases, J lost 0 bases, and 11 bases lay in between. The germline V gene encodes CDR1 GTSNPN and CDR2 SVGIG (reference sequence). The length of the CDR3 is 14 residues. In DNA form, the CDR3 reads TGTGCCTGGAGTCCAGGGGGGGACTCCTACGAGCAGTACTTC. Amino acid sequence: CAWSPGGDSYEQYF. Full variable domain (remainder filled in from reference TRBV30 and TRBJ2-7): SQTIHQWPATLVQPVGSPLSLECTVEGTSNPNLYWYRQAAGRGLQLLFYSVGIGQISSEVPQNLSASRPQDRQFILSSKKLLLSDSGFYLCAWSPGGDSYEQYFGPGTRLTVT.

By frequency in the sample, this clonotype is medium-sized. The V gene is TRBV5-1, the J gene TRBJ2-5; unclear D gene. Germline-derived CDR1 and CDR2 are SGHRS and YFSETQ. The V gene lost 2 bases and the J gene lost 4 bases, with 12 bases spanning the gap. The CDR3 has 14 amino acids. The CDR3 spells CASSFGLRGETQYF. DNA for the CDR3: TGCGCCAGCAGCTTCGGTCTACGAGGAGAGACCCAGTACTTC.

J is TRBJ2-7 and V is TRBV18; D is possibly TRBD1 or TRBD2 (5 bases each). Germline V CDR1 and CDR2: KGHSH, LQKENI. Between the trimmed V and J ends, which lost 6 bases and 7 bases, there was a span of 16 bases. This CDR3 comprises 13 residues. This chain's CDR3 is CASSLGTEQEQYF. In DNA form, the CDR3 reads TGTGCCAGCTCCCTGGGGACGGAACAGGAGCAGTACTTC.

The rearrangement uses TRBV5-1 and TRBJ2-5, with TRBD1 matching 10 bases. This CDR3 is built from 16 residues. Trimming at V came to 4 bases and at J to 5 bases, leaving 11 bases not matched to a gene. The germline CDR1 and CDR2 sequences are SGHRS and YFSETQ. The CDR3 loop reads CASSPGDRGRGETQYF. In DNA, the CDR3 is TGCGCCAGCAGCCCGGGGGACAGGGGTCGAGGGGAGACCCAGTACTTC.

The CDR3 protein is CSAFADADTQYF. The CDR3 DNA follows: TGCAGTGCCTTCGCCGACGCCGATACGCAGTATTTT. The V gene is TRBV20-1, the J gene TRBJ2-3; D unresolved. Germline V gives CDR1 DFQATT, CDR2 SNEGSKA (reference sequence). The CDR3 is made up of 12 amino acids. Trimming removed 6 bases at V and 6 bases at J, with 13 bases between.

A few counts support this clonotype. This rearrangement joins TRBV6-1 to TRBJ2-5; no definite D call. This CDR3 is built from 11 residues. V lost 4 bases and J 6 bases, leaving 6 bases between the germline ends. Looked up from germline, CDR1 is MNHNS and CDR2 is SASEGT. The CDR3 loop reads CASSVFKTQYF. CDR3 in DNA: TGTGCCAGCAGTGTCTTCAAGACCCAGTACTTC.

The chain combines TRBV30 with TRBJ2-7; either TRBD1 or TRBD2 may fit D (7 bases each). There are 12 residues in the CDR3. From germline, CDR1 is GTSNPN and CDR2 SVGIG (reference sequence). Trimming left V 1 base short and J 5 bases short, with 9 bases between. The CDR3 DNA sequence: TGTGCCTGGAGTGCAGGGGGGGACGAGCAGTACTTC. Residues: CAWSAGGDEQYF.

The chain has TRBV12-3 or TRBV12-4 and TRBJ2-7; D gene ambiguous. The CDR3 runs 14 residues. Trimming left V 0 bases short and J 2 bases short, with 8 bases between. The DNA of the CDR3 is TGTGCCAGCAGTTTAGCGGGGATCGCCTACGAGCAGTACTTC. Its protein is CASSLAGIAYEQYF.

The chain carries TRBV20-1 and TRBJ2-2; D possibly matches TRBD1 or TRBD2 (6 bases each). V was pared by 0 bases and J by 7 bases, with 15 bases between. CDR3 size: 15 residues. The V gene's germline CDR1 is DFQATT and CDR2 SNEGSKA (reference sequence). As DNA, the CDR3 is TGCAGTGCTAGAGATCAGACGGGGGCTAACGGGGAGCTGTTTTTT. Translated, it gives CSARDQTGANGELFF.

The genes are TRBV6-1 and TRBJ2-5; TRBD2 might be the D (6 bases). V lost 3 bases, J lost 5 bases, and 10 bases lay in between. CDR3 length: 13 amino acids. Germline assignment: CDR1 MNHNS and CDR2 SASEGT. As DNA, the CDR3 is TGTGCCAGCAGTGATAGCGGTCCCGAGACCCAGTACTTC. Its protein is CASSDSGPETQYF.

The sample holds a few counts of this clonotype. This chain connects TRBV19 to TRBJ2-5, with a tentative D call TRBD2 (7 bases). The CDR3 is made up of 14 amino acids. V was cut by 7 bases and J by 1 base, with 13 bases left in between. CDR1 and CDR2 (germline): LNHDA, SQIVND (reference sequence). CDR3 amino acids: CASKMGGPQETQYF. In DNA form, the CDR3 reads TGTGCCAGTAAAATGGGGGGGCCCCAAGAGACCCAGTACTTC.

The gene calls are TRBV11-3 and TRBJ2-1; D may be TRBD2 (5 bases). Trimming took 3 bases from V and 3 from J, leaving 9 bases between them. Germline CDR1 SGHNT, CDR2 YENEEA. CDR3 length equals 14 residues. The CDR3, as DNA: TGTGCCAGCAGCTTCGAGGGTGTCTACAATGAGCAGTTCTTC. Encoded protein: CASSFEGVYNEQFF.

The chain joins TRBV20-1 to TRBJ1-4; D is perhaps TRBD1 (6 bases). V lost 4 bases and J lost 8, with 14 bases in between. The germline V gene has CDR1 DFQATT and CDR2 SNEGSKA (reference sequence). The CDR3 runs 13 residues. CDR3 loop: CSAMSGAGEKLFF. The CDR3 DNA reads TGCAGTGCTATGTCGGGGGCAGGGGAAAAACTGTTTTTT.

This clonotype was detected once. V and J are TRBV7-6 and TRBJ2-7; D possibly corresponds to TRBD2 (6 bases). The germline V gene encodes CDR1 SGHVS and CDR2 FNYEAQ. Trimming removed 4 bases at V and 0 bases at J, with 19 bases between. This CDR3 spans 17 amino acids. CDR3 amino acids: CASSYQPAPGDSYEQYF. The CDR3 coding sequence is TGTGCCAGCAGCTACCAACCCGCCCCGGGGGACTCCTACGAGCAGTACTTC. The variable domain in full, completed from reference TRBV7-6 and TRBJ2-7, reads GAGVSQSPRYKVTKRGQDVALRCDPISGHVSLYWYRQALGQGPEFLTYFNYEAQQDKSGLPNDRFSAERPEGSISTLTIQRTEQRDSAMYRCASSYQPAPGDSYEQYFGPGTRLTVT.

This clonotype was counted a few times. V is TRBV10-3 and J is TRBJ2-3; no firm D call. Germline values: CDR1 ENHRY, CDR2 SYGVKD. The CDR3 runs to 13 residues. Deletions cut 2 bases from V and 1 base from J, with 4 bases between. This CDR3 is CAISEPRTDTQYF. Written as DNA, the CDR3 is TGTGCCATCAGTGAGCCTCGCACAGATACGCAGTATTTT.

The V gene is TRBV5-1, the J gene TRBJ2-5; no reliable D call. Germline CDR1 reads SGHRS; CDR2 reads YFSETQ. The CDR3 totals 15 residues. Deletions cut 6 bases from V and 3 bases from J, with 18 bases between. CDR3 sequence (DNA): TGCGCCAGCACTACCCCCCTAGGTATGGAAGAGACCCAGTACTTC. Amino acids: CASTTPLGMEETQYF.

V gene TRBV6-2 or TRBV6-3 combines with J gene TRBJ1-2; 7 bases map to TRBD1. Unmatched junction bases numbered 12, after V lost 0 bases and J lost 5 bases. The CDR3 is 17 residues long. Germline loops: CDR1 MNHEY, CDR2 SVGEGT. The CDR3 is CASSYSLGAGGTYGYTF. The CDR3 region has the DNA TGTGCCAGCAGTTACTCGTTGGGGGCAGGGGGAACGTATGGCTACACCTTC.

The rearrangement links TRBV11-2 to TRBJ1-1; D gene uncertain. Trimming removed 5 bases at V and 2 bases at J, with 9 bases between. This CDR3 is 13 amino acids long. From germline, CDR1 is SGHAT and CDR2 FQNNGV. The CDR3 DNA follows: TGTGCCAGCAGCCCTACAGAAAACACTGAAGCTTTCTTT. Translation gives CASSPTENTEAFF.

This clonotype was seen more than once but under ten times. The chain combines TRBV10-3 with TRBJ1-1; D call uncertain. CDR3 length equals 12 residues. Germline-derived CDR1 and CDR2 are ENHRY and SYGVKD. V lost 4 bases and J lost 5, with 8 bases in between. Written as DNA, the CDR3 is TGTGCCATCAGTGGATGGGGAACTGAAGCTTTCTTT. Residues: CAISGWGTEAFF.

The rearrangement joins TRBV3-1 to TRBJ2-7; TRBD2 is a possible D gene (6 bases). V was trimmed by 2 bases and J by 6 bases, leaving 20 bases between them. Germline CDR1 and CDR2: LGHDT and YNNKEL (reference sequence). The CDR3 consists of 16 residues. The CDR3 DNA follows: TGTGCCAGCAGCCAACCCCCGGGAGTGGCGTTTGGCGAGCAGTACTTC. Translated: CASSQPPGVAFGEQYF.

The J gene is TRBJ2-7, the V gene TRBV7-2, with 10 bases fitting TRBD1. Germline V lookup: CDR1 SGHTA, CDR2 FQGNSA. Trimming took 5 bases from V and 7 from J; bases not matched to a gene: 5. This CDR3 region has 13 residues. The CDR3 region is CASSRQGAGEQYF. For the CDR3, the DNA is TGTGCCAGCAGCCGACAGGGGGCCGGGGAGCAGTACTTC.